This is a list of T cell receptor beta chains from one sample in a study of spatial heterogeneity in lung cancer. MiXCR, run by TCRdb on the 5' RACE reads, gives a single entry per CDR3 protein. The sample records around 47,000 distinct CDR3 sequences, roughly 8.1% being singletons. The source was PBMCs, collected at follow-up. The receptors come from a female donor with early-stage non-small cell lung cancer. Each CDR3 is given with its conserved first and last residue. D genes are given only for firm matches. Clone sizes are shown as once, few, many or a size class.

V: TRBV7-9
D: .
J: TRBJ2-1
size: many
DNA: TGTGCCAGCAGCTTAGATTTCGATGAGCAGTTCTTC
CDR3: CASSLDFDEQFF

V: TRBV9
D: TRBD2
J: TRBJ2-5
size: few
DNA: TGTGCCAGCAGCGTAGGGGGGACTAGCGGGGTCCAAGAGACCCAGTACTTC
CDR3: CASSVGGTSGVQETQYF

V: TRBV5-1
D: .
J: TRBJ2-3
size: many
DNA: TGCGCCAGCAGCTTGACCACAGATACGCAGTATTTT
CDR3: CASSLTTDTQYF

V: TRBV20-1
D: TRBD1
J: TRBJ2-7
size: many
DNA: TGCAGTGCTAGAGATCCGGGACAGGGCTCCTACGAGCAGTACTTC
CDR3: CSARDPGQGSYEQYF

V: TRBV19
D: .
J: TRBJ2-6
size: many
DNA: TGTGCCAGTAGTATATGGGCGGCGGCTGGGGCCAACGTCCTGACTTTC
CDR3: CASSIWAAAGANVLTF

V: TRBV6-2/TRBV6-3
D: .
J: TRBJ1-5
size: many
DNA: TGTGCCAGCTCTCAACCTACAGGGAACAATCAGCCCCAGCATTTT
CDR3: CASSQPTGNNQPQHF

V: TRBV14
D: .
J: TRBJ1-6
size: few
DNA: TGTGCCAGCAGCCAAGAGTTTCCTAATTCACCCCTCCACTTT
CDR3: CASSQEFPNSPLHF

V: TRBV27
D: .
J: TRBJ1-2
size: many
DNA: TGTGCCAGCAGTCCGGGAAAATCTTATGGCTACACCTTC
CDR3: CASSPGKSYGYTF

V: TRBV5-1
D: .
J: TRBJ2-7
size: few
DNA: TGCGCCAGCAGCTCTGGCGGGGGCGACGAGCAGTACTTC
CDR3: CASSSGGGDEQYF

V: TRBV5-1
D: .
J: TRBJ2-5
size: many
DNA: TGCGCCAGCAGCTTAGGGGGGCAGGGCTACGAGACCCAGTACTTC
CDR3: CASSLGGQGYETQYF

V: TRBV9
D: .
J: TRBJ1-2
size: many
DNA: TGTGCCAGCAGCGCGACACCTTCCGGCTACACCTTC
CDR3: CASSATPSGYTF

V: TRBV15
D: .
J: TRBJ2-5
size: few
DNA: TGTGCCACCAGGAGTAGGGGGGTTGGGGAGACCCAGTACTTC
CDR3: CATRSRGVGETQYF